Presented here are 9 T cell receptor beta chains from one specimen sequenced in a study of T-cell memory formation after mild COVID-19. TCRdb ran MiXCR on the 5' RACE reads and lists one entry per CDR3 protein. Of about 81,000 distinct CDR3 sequences listed, approximately 23% were seen once; the top ten hold roughly 41%. The source material was PBMCs or a T cell subset sorted from them (not recorded which). Source of these receptors: a man younger than 35 who had mild COVID-19 (a few samples of this study predate the infection). Cell type and time point are not known.

This clonotype has just a few counts. This chain joins TRBV11-2 and TRBJ2-7; D is perhaps TRBD1 (6 bases). Germline CDR1 SGHAT, CDR2 FQNNGV. The CDR3 runs 13 residues. V was shortened by 4 bases and J by 3 bases, with 10 bases between the two germline ends. CDR3 loop: CASSWGHGYEQYF. CDR3 coding DNA: TGTGCCAGCAGCTGGGGACACGGCTACGAGCAGTACTTC. The whole variable domain, remainder taken from reference TRBV11-2 and TRBJ2-7, is EAGVAQSPRYKIIEKRQSVAFWCNPISGHATLYWYQQILGQGPKLLIQFQNNGVVDDSQLPKDRFSAERLKGVDSTLKIQPAKLEDSAVYLCASSWGHGYEQYFGPGTRLTVT.

The table lists this clonotype with a few counts. The chain is built from TRBV12-3 or TRBV12-4 and TRBJ2-2; D is ambiguous. V gave up 3 bases and J gave up 6 bases, with 11 bases separating them. The CDR3 consists of 14 residues. CDR3 DNA sequence: TGTGCCAGCAGTTTTGAGTCAGCCGCCGGGGAGCTGTTTTTT. It yields the protein CASSFESAAGELFF.

The rearrangement joins TRBV4-3 to TRBJ2-4; TRBD2 agrees at 10 bases. The CDR3 has 15 amino acids. Unmatched junction bases numbered 4, after V lost 0 bases and J lost 8 bases. Germline CDR1 and CDR2: LGHNA and YSLEER. The CDR3 loop is CASSQDKAGGDIQYF. The CDR3 DNA is TGCGCCAGCAGCCAAGATAAAGCGGGGGGGGACATTCAGTACTTC.

This chain links TRBV12-3 or TRBV12-4 with TRBJ2-4; 7 bases line up with TRBD2. This CDR3 comprises 15 residues. V lost 6 bases, J lost 6 bases, and 11 bases stayed unmatched. In DNA, the CDR3 is TGTGCCAGCAGCCCGGAGTCAGGCGGGGGAAACATTCAGTACTTC. The encoded protein is CASSPESGGGNIQYF.

V and J are TRBV18 and TRBJ2-7; D is unclear. Trimming left V 6 bases short and J 5 bases short, with 14 bases between. From germline, CDR1 is KGHSH and CDR2 LQKENI. The CDR3 extends over 13 amino acids. The CDR3 region has the DNA TGTGCCAGCTCCCCGACTCCTTGGGACGAGCAGTACTTC. This sequence encodes CASSPTPWDEQYF.

This clonotype was observed a handful of times. The V and J genes are TRBV12-3 or TRBV12-4 and TRBJ2-5, with TRBD1 identical over 8 bases. This CDR3 region has 14 residues. V gave up 3 bases and J gave up 4 bases; unmatched junction bases: 4. The CDR3 here is CASSFRGQRETQYF. DNA for the CDR3: TGTGCCAGCAGTTTCAGGGGGCAGAGAGAGACCCAGTACTTC.

This clonotype was detected a few times. The chain couples TRBV5-1 to TRBJ2-5; TRBD1 is a possible D gene (5 bases). The V gene's germline CDR1 is SGHRS and CDR2 YFSETQ. The CDR3 is 17 residues long. The V gene lost 1 base and the J gene lost 3 bases, with 19 bases spanning the gap. CDR3 amino acids: CASSLRLVSRDKETQYF. The CDR3 bases are TGCGCCAGCAGCTTGCGACTGGTGTCCAGGGATAAAGAGACCCAGTACTTC.

In nucleotides, the CDR3 is TGTGCCAGCAGCTTAGAGGCGGGGATCCAAGAGACCCAGTACTTC. This translates into CASSLEAGIQETQYF. The chain carries TRBV7-9 and TRBJ2-5; D is perhaps TRBD2 (6 bases). CDR3 length: 15 residues. Trimming removed 1 base at V and 1 base at J, with 10 bases between. The germline V gene has CDR1 SEHNR and CDR2 FQNEAQ (reference sequence).

This clonotype appeared once. The V gene is TRBV4-1, the J gene TRBJ1-1; D is possibly TRBD1 (5 bases). The V end lost 4 bases, the J end lost 0 bases, and 15 bases lay between the germline ends. CDR1 MGHRA and CDR2 YSYEKL come from the germline V gene. CDR3 length: 16 residues. DNA of the CDR3: TGCGCCAGCAGCCCCAGCGGGACTGAGATGAACACTGAAGCTTTCTTT. Amino acid sequence: CASSPSGTEMNTEAFF.